This T cell receptor beta chain came from a study of blood T cell repertoires in COVID-19. Germline assignment: CDR1 SGHNT and CDR2 YYREEE (reference sequence). The CDR3 has 18 amino acids. Trimming pared 9 bases from V and 0 bases from J, leaving 26 bases between. The sample holds a few counts of this clone. Per the original methods: Researchers report that nucleated cell counts were estimated from reference gene primer amplification. Libraries were prepared by immunoSEQ multiplex PCR; TCRdb keeps only in-frame clonotypes and omits some of them. V and J calls plus clone size are reproduced from that table; the DNA served to infer D and trimming. The repertoire consists of some 150,000 clones, with roughly 76% occurring once and the leading ten covering roughly 8.8%.

Sequenced: peripheral blood. The TCR originated in a human donor with acute or convalescent COVID-19. The donor label of this sample is uncertain. V gene TRBV5-4 combines with J gene TRBJ2-3; D may be TRBD1 (6 bases). The DNA for the CDR3 is TGTGCCACCCTGGACAGTAACACCTTTTTAACTAGCACAGATACGCAGTATTTT. Translating it yields CATLDSNTFLTSTDTQYF.